These T cell receptor beta chains were read from a single sample in a study of identical twins' blood T cells. A single record per CDR3 protein comes from TCRdb applying MiXCR to the 5' RACE reads. The sample lists 300,000 to 400,000 distinct CDR3 sequences; over 25% were seen once. Sequencing was done on a sample of PBMCs. All receptors derive from a woman aged 18 to 55 in good health. CDR3s include the opening cysteine and the closing phenylalanine or tryptophan. The D gene is left open where the match is weak. Clone size is given for some rows only: seen once, a few or many times, or a class if the clone is expanded.

>TRBV5-1|TRBJ1-2|once|NA|15
CASSLDRQANYGYTF
TGCGCCAGCAGCTTGGACAGGCAAGCTAACTATGGCTACACCTTC
>TRBV20-1|TRBJ2-1|NA|NA|16
CSAREEVADPYNEQFF
TGCAGTGCTAGAGAGGAGGTAGCGGACCCCTACAATGAGCAGTTCTTC
>TRBV20-1|TRBJ2-1|NA|NA|13
CSADKGRGSEQFF
TGCAGTGCTGATAAGGGACGGGGCAGTGAGCAGTTCTTC
>TRBV29-1|TRBJ2-3|few|TRBD2|15
CSVERTSFEVDTQYF
TGCAGCGTTGAAAGGACTAGTTTCGAGGTAGATACGCAGTATTTT
>TRBV3-1|TRBJ1-1|NA|NA|14
CASSQYGENTEAFF
TGTGCCAGCAGCCAATATGGGGAGAACACTGAAGCTTTCTTT
>TRBV5-1|TRBJ2-2|NA|TRBD1|15
CASNLGTANTGELFF
TGCGCCAGCAACCTTGGGACAGCGAACACCGGGGAGCTGTTTTTT
>TRBV5-1|TRBJ1-2|many|NA|14
CASSLGQANYGYTF
TGCGCCAGCAGCTTGGGACAGGCTAACTATGGCTACACCTTC
>TRBV29-1|TRBJ2-2|many|NA|12
CSAEIGLGELFF
TGCAGCGCTGAAATTGGGCTCGGGGAGCTGTTTTTT
>TRBV12-3/TRBV12-4|TRBJ1-1|NA|NA|17
CASSLNGWGRERTEAFF
TGTGCCAGCAGTTTAAACGGTTGGGGCAGGGAGAGGACTGAAGCTTTCTTT
>TRBV10-1|TRBJ1-1|many|TRBD1|13
CASSEATGTGTFF
TGCGCCAGCAGTGAGGCTACCGGGACAGGGACTTTCTTT
>TRBV29-1|TRBJ2-2|few|NA|13
CSVEAINTGELFF
TGCAGCGTTGAAGCCATAAACACCGGGGAGCTGTTTTTT